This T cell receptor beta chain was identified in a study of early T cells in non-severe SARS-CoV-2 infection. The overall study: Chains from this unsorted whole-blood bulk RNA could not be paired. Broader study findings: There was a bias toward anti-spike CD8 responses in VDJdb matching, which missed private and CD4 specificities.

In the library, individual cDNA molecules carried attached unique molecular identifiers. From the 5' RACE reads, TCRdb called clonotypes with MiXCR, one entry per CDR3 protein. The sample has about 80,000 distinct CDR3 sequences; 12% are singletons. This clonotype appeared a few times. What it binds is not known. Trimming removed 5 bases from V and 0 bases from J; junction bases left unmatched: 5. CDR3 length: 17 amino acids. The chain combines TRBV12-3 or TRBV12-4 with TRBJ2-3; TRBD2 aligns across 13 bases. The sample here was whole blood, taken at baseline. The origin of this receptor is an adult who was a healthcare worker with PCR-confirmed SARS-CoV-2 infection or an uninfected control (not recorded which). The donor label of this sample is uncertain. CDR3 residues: CASSTSGGAYSTDTQYF. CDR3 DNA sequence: TGTGCCAGCAGTACTAGCGGGGGGGCTTATAGCACAGATACGCAGTATTTT.